The clone carrying this TCR beta chain occurred many times. Its cognate antigen is unknown. TCRdb reanalysed the reads using MiXCR and keeps one entry per CDR3 protein. The sample lists approximately 750,000 distinct CDR3 sequences; 35% to 45% were seen once. Looked up from germline, CDR1 is SGHVS and CDR2 is FQNEAQ. CDR3 size: 15 residues. The J segment lost 2 bases and the V segment lost 11 bases, leaving 8 bases of the junction unmatched. The data are from a study of T cell repertoires in cytomegalovirus infection. Study overall: Signatures in public TCR beta sequences pointed to both CMV infection and matching HLA type. Study results and limitations: HLA-C-restricted CMV clonotypes gave the most frequent clonotype in two of eight donors. Summed frequency of public TCR beta families distinguished CMV carriers with the relevant HLA.

Sequenced input: PBMCs. The receptor's source is a human donor in good health (CMV status not recorded). Some clones in this sample may be carry-over from other donors' samples. The chain couples TRBV7-8 to TRBJ2-1; 11 nucleotides match TRBD2. The DNA for the CDR3 is TGTGCCGTCACTAGCGGGAGTCAGCCCTACAATGAGCAGTTCTTC. Residues: CAVTSGSQPYNEQFF.